The 2 T cell receptor beta chains given below trace back to one sample, sequenced in a study of T cell responses to AZD1222 COVID-19 vaccine. TCRdb's table, derived via immunoSEQ multiplex PCR, lists solely in-frame clones and lacks some. Altogether about 110,000 clones are present, roughly nine tenths being singletons, with the ten largest covering 2% to 2.5%. The sequences come from peripheral blood, collected 28 days after the second AZD1222 dose. The receptors originated from an adult who received the AZD1222 COVID-19 vaccine.

The chain uses TRBV21-1 and TRBJ2-1; TRBD2, the table's D call, was not compared with the DNA. TRBV21-1 is a pseudogene segment. This CDR3 comprises 15 residues. CDR3 DNA sequence: TGTGCCAGCAGCAAAGAATTGGGTGTCGGGAATGAGCAGTTCTTC. Translation gives CASSKELGVGNEQFF.

The CDR3 reads CASIRTGMNTEAFF. The CDR3 DNA reads as TGCGCCAGCATCCGGACAGGGATGAACACTGAAGCTTTCTTT. The chain uses TRBV10-2 and TRBJ1-1; 8 positions match TRBD1. Germline V gene lookup returns CDR1 WSHSY and CDR2 SAAADI. This CDR3 contains 14 residues. Unmatched junction bases numbered 4, after V lost 7 bases and J lost 0 bases.